A selection of T cell receptor beta chains follows, all from one sample in a study of early T cells in non-severe SARS-CoV-2 infection. TCRdb reprocessed the 5' RACE reads via MiXCR and lists one record per CDR3 protein. The table records about 64,000 distinct CDR3 sequences, 10% to 15% of them present only once. Input material: whole blood. Every receptor here comes from an adult who was a healthcare worker with PCR-confirmed SARS-CoV-2 infection or an uninfected control (not recorded which). The CDR3 runs from the conserved cysteine through the conserved F or W. A D gene is named only where the DNA matches it firmly. Clone size appears in some rows only: once, few, many, or a class for an expanded clone.

v_gene,j_gene,len,abundance,d_gene,CDR3aa,CDR3nt
TRBV9,TRBJ2-1,15,NA,TRBD2,CASSASGDFYNEQFF,TGTGCCAGCAGCGCTAGCGGGGACTTCTACAATGAGCAGTTCTTC
TRBV10-3,TRBJ2-3,11,NA,NA,CAISETDTQYF,TGTGCCATCAGTGAAACAGATACGCAGTATTTT
TRBV5-1,TRBJ1-1,15,NA,TRBD1,CASRALTGGDTEAFF,TGCGCCAGCAGAGCCCTTACAGGGGGCGACACTGAAGCTTTCTTT
TRBV7-8,TRBJ1-3,14,many,NA,CASTHLNSGDTIYF,TGTGCCAGCACCCATCTGAACTCAGGAGACACCATATATTTT
TRBV5-1,TRBJ2-5,15,NA,TRBD1,CASSLGDRLRETQYF,TGCGCCAGCAGCTTGGGGGACAGGCTGCGGGAGACCCAGTACTTC
TRBV10-2,TRBJ1-1,16,few,TRBD1,CATGDRVLGVNTEAFF,TGCGCTACGGGGGACAGGGTGTTAGGAGTGAACACTGAAGCTTTCTTT
TRBV16,TRBJ1-1,13,many,NA,CASIEGMNTEAFF,TGTGCCAGCATCGAAGGGATGAACACTGAAGCTTTCTTT
TRBV7-2,TRBJ2-1,18,few,TRBD2,CASSTGGLAGSWNNEQFF,TGTGCCAGCAGCACAGGGGGACTAGCGGGGTCTTGGAACAATGAGCAGTTCTTC
TRBV6-5,TRBJ1-4,15,few,NA,CASRSSRATNEKLFF,TGTGCCAGCAGGTCCTCCAGAGCAACTAATGAAAAACTGTTTTTT
TRBV7-9,TRBJ2-3,14,NA,TRBD2,CASSLKGLAHTQYF,TGTGCCAGCAGCTTAAAAGGACTAGCACATACGCAGTATTTT
TRBV7-9,TRBJ1-2,15,many,NA,CASSFTRDSNYGYTF,TGTGCCAGCAGCTTCACCAGGGACTCTAACTATGGCTACACCTTC
TRBV15,TRBJ1-1,15,few,NA,CVTSSSRAMNTEAFF,TGTGTCACCAGCAGCTCCCGAGCGATGAACACTGAAGCTTTCTTT
TRBV7-9,TRBJ2-7,15,few,NA,CASTLLDGTYYEQYF,TGTGCCAGCACCCTCCTTGACGGGACATACTACGAGCAGTACTTC
TRBV7-9,TRBJ2-5,18,NA,NA,CASRKSQMGDSIQETQYF,TGTGCCAGCAGGAAATCTCAGATGGGAGACAGCATACAAGAGACCCAGTACTTC
TRBV6-2/TRBV6-3,TRBJ1-4,17,many,TRBD1,CASSQATGTATNEKLFF,TGTGCCAGCAGTCAAGCGACAGGGACGGCGACTAATGAAAAACTGTTTTTT
TRBV11-2,TRBJ2-7,16,few,TRBD2,CASSLRAGGRLYEQYF,TGTGCCAGCAGCTTAAGAGCGGGGGGGCGACTCTACGAGCAGTACTTC
TRBV30,TRBJ1-3,14,NA,NA,CAGLGEISGNTIYF,TGTGCCGGGTTGGGGGAAATCTCTGGAAACACCATATATTTT
TRBV6-6,TRBJ2-7,14,many,TRBD1,CASTFRDRGGFQYF,TGTGCCAGTACATTCCGGGACAGAGGGGGCTTCCAGTACTTC
TRBV4-3,TRBJ1-6,13,few,NA,CASSQGRNSPLHF,TGCGCCAGCAGCCAAGGACGGAATTCACCCCTCCACTTT
TRBV20-1,TRBJ2-5,16,many,TRBD2,CSARDRTSGGRETQYF,TGCAGTGCTAGAGATCGGACTAGCGGGGGCCGGGAGACCCAGTACTTC
TRBV6-5,TRBJ2-7,14,NA,NA,CASRPRDTIYEQYF,TGTGCCAGCAGGCCCCGGGACACAATCTACGAGCAGTACTTC
TRBV5-1,TRBJ2-1,17,many,NA,CASSLAVVREVLNEQFF,TGCGCCAGCAGCTTGGCCGTAGTAAGGGAGGTCCTGAATGAGCAGTTCTTC
TRBV12-3/TRBV12-4,TRBJ2-5,14,NA,NA,CASSRIQRRETQYF,TGTGCCAGCAGTCGGATCCAAAGGAGGGAGACCCAGTACTTC
TRBV5-1,TRBJ2-5,15,few,TRBD2,CASRLAGGTQETQYF,TGCGCCAGCAGACTAGCGGGGGGGACCCAAGAGACCCAGTACTTC
TRBV5-1,TRBJ2-7,13,few,NA,CASSWDGGGEQYF,TGCGCCAGCAGCTGGGACGGGGGTGGCGAGCAGTACTTC
TRBV2,TRBJ1-1,14,many,NA,CASSEYRVNTEAFF,TGTGCCAGCAGTGAGTACAGAGTGAACACTGAAGCTTTCTTT
TRBV29-1,TRBJ2-5,11,few,NA,CSVSEQETQYF,TGCAGCGTTTCGGAGCAAGAGACCCAGTACTTC
TRBV7-8,TRBJ2-1,15,many,TRBD2,CASSLVAGLPNEQFF,TGTGCCAGCAGCTTAGTAGCGGGACTCCCAAATGAGCAGTTCTTC
TRBV5-5,TRBJ1-1,15,many,NA,CASSLGSGALTEAFF,TGTGCCAGCAGCTTGGGGTCAGGGGCGCTCACTGAAGCTTTCTTT